The 20 T cell receptor beta chains presented below share a single source sample, sequenced in a study of cytomegalovirus exposure and HLA in healthy donors. 13 Jbeta primers and 60 Vbeta primers were used for the PCR. Here immunoSEQ multiplex PCR was the method, and the copy in TCRdb shows in-frame clones only, minus some. The table lists roughly 93,000 clones, about 76% of them singletons. The sample comprised PBMCs. These receptors originate from a human donor in good health.

The J gene is TRBJ1-3, the V gene TRBV19; D might be TRBD1 (5 bases). The CDR3 consists of 15 residues. Germline V gene data show CDR1 as LNHDA and CDR2 as SQIVND (reference sequence). Trimming cost V 3 bases and J 0 bases, with 9 bases left between them. The CDR3 protein is CASSIGRASGNTIYF. The DNA of the CDR3 is TGTGCCAGTAGTATTGGCAGGGCCTCTGGAAACACCATATATTTT.

This clone appeared a single time. V and J are TRBV9 and TRBJ1-2, with D possibly matching TRBD1 (6 bases). CDR1 and CDR2 from the germline V gene are SGDLS and YYNGEE. V lost 3 bases and J 3 bases, leaving 9 bases between the germline ends. This CDR3 has 13 residues. The CDR3 protein is CASSAGQDYGYTF. The CDR3 DNA reads TGTGCCAGCAGCGCGGGACAAGACTATGGCTACACCTTC.

In DNA form, the CDR3 reads TGTGCCAGCAGCTACCCCGGGCTAGCGGGAGCTGATACGCAGTATTTT. Translated, it gives CASSYPGLAGADTQYF. The rearrangement uses TRBV7-9 and TRBJ2-3; TRBD2 matches 10 bases. In germline, CDR1 is SEHNR, CDR2 FQNEAQ (reference sequence). The V and J ends lost 4 bases and 6 bases, in that order; junction bases with no gene match: 10. The CDR3 consists of 16 residues.

The chain has TRBV5-1 and TRBJ2-1; 10 bases fit TRBD2. Germline CDR1 is SGHRS and CDR2 is YFSETQ. This CDR3 has 15 amino acids. J gave up 5 bases and V 4 bases, and 6 bases lay outside the gene matches. The CDR3 loop reads CASSGGLATNNEQFF. For the CDR3, the DNA is TGCGCCAGCAGCGGGGGACTAGCGACCAACAATGAGCAGTTCTTC. Based on the CDR3 plus reference TRBV5-1 and TRBJ2-1, the full variable domain is KAGVTQTPRYLIKTRGQQVTLSCSPISGHRSVSWYQQTPGQGLQFLFEYFSETQRNKGNFPGRFSGRQFSNSRSEMNVSTLELGDSALYLCASSGGLATNNEQFFGPGTRLTVL.

The J gene is TRBJ1-2, the V gene TRBV18; D remains unclear. Per the germline V gene, CDR1 is KGHSH and CDR2 is LQKENI. The CDR3 consists of 15 residues. Trimming pared 3 bases from V and 2 bases from J, leaving 13 bases between. CDR3 sequence (DNA): TGTGCCAGCTCACCTTATGAAGGAGGGAACTATGGCTACACCTTC. This sequence encodes CASSPYEGGNYGYTF.

The rearrangement joins TRBV9 to TRBJ1-2; D unresolved. The V end lost 3 bases, the J end lost 7 bases, and 22 bases lay between the germline ends. The CDR3 sequence is 16 residues long. CDR1 is SGDLS and CDR2 is YYNGEE in the germline V gene. The chain's CDR3 is CASSATAGYGVRGYTF. The CDR3 bases are TGTGCCAGCAGCGCAACCGCGGGGTACGGCGTTCGTGGCTACACCTTC.

V is TRBV29-1 and J is TRBJ2-5; D not certain. The J call may be wrong; the DNA end is better matched by TRBJ2-7. Per the germline V gene, CDR1 is SQVTM and CDR2 is ANQGSEA. This CDR3 is 11 amino acids long. CDR3 nucleotides: TGCAGCGTTAAGCAGGCAGACGAGCAGTACTTC. Its protein product is CSVKQADEQYF.

The chain couples TRBV25-1 to TRBJ2-7, with a weak D call TRBD1 (6 bases). Germline lookup yields CDR1 MGHDK and CDR2 SYGVNS. This CDR3 is built from 17 residues. The ends were cut back, 3 bases at V and 4 bases at J, with 22 bases in the middle. CDR3 DNA sequence: TGTGCCAGCAGTGATATCAGGGGTTTGGGCAGGAGATACGAGCAGTACTTC. Translated, it gives CASSDIRGLGRRYEQYF.

In its sample, this clone was seen once. The V and J genes are TRBV18 and TRBJ1-1; no clear D. The V gene lost 3 bases and the J gene lost 0 bases, with 5 bases spanning the gap. This CDR3 has 13 amino acids. Germline V CDR1 and CDR2: KGHSH, LQKENI. The DNA of the CDR3 is TGTGCCAGCTCACCCACAGTGAACACTGAAGCTTTCTTT. Translating gives CASSPTVNTEAFF.

This clone was counted once. This chain links TRBV27 with TRBJ2-2; D not resolved. From germline, CDR1 is MNHEY and CDR2 SMNVEV (reference sequence). CDR3 length: 13 amino acids. Trimming took 2 bases from V and 6 from J, leaving 7 bases between them. In DNA, the CDR3 is TGTGCCAGCAGTTTACGGGTAGCCGGGGAGCTGTTTTTT. Translated: CASSLRVAGELFF.

This chain uses TRBV6-5 with TRBJ1-2, with a possible D match to TRBD1 (5 bases). The CDR3 contains 14 residues. V was shortened by 2 bases and J by 7 bases, with 14 bases between the two germline ends. The germline gives CDR1 MNHEY, CDR2 SVGAGI. Written as DNA, the CDR3 is TGTGCCAGCAGTTACAAGTCGGGGGGATCTGGCTACACCTTC. This translates into CASSYKSGGSGYTF.

The V call is TRBV5-5, the J call TRBJ1-1; tentatively, D is TRBD1 (6 bases). Between the trimmed V and J ends, which lost 1 base and 4 bases, there was a span of 17 bases. Germline CDR1 SGHKS, CDR2 YYEKEE (reference sequence). The CDR3 is 16 amino acids. The CDR3 loop reads CASSLPQQGWSTEAFF. DNA of the CDR3: TGTGCCAGCAGCTTGCCCCAACAGGGTTGGAGCACTGAAGCTTTCTTT.

V usage is TRBV2 and J usage is TRBJ1-5, with D possibly being TRBD1 (6 bases). Germline V lookup: CDR1 SNHLY, CDR2 FYNNEI. V gave up 5 bases and J gave up 3 bases, with 14 bases separating them. The CDR3 loop spans 15 amino acids. The chain's CDR3 is CASSPGQIINQPQHF. CDR3 in DNA: TGTGCCAGCAGTCCTGGACAGATTATCAATCAGCCCCAGCATTTT.

The chain is built from TRBV25-1 and TRBJ2-4; 7 bases match TRBD1. The germline V gene has CDR1 MGHDK and CDR2 SYGVNS. The CDR3 extends over 18 amino acids. V dropped 6 bases and J dropped 4; count of bases not matched to a gene: 18. CDR3 sequence reads: CASSRSTTGRGAKNIQYF. Here the CDR3 DNA reads TGTGCCAGCAGCCGGTCCACGACAGGGCGAGGGGCGAAAAACATTCAGTACTTC.

The chain uses TRBV5-6 and TRBJ2-5; 10 nucleotides match TRBD1. CDR3 size: 15 residues. The V gene's germline CDR1 is SGHDT and CDR2 YYEEEE. V gave up 4 bases and J gave up 2 bases; unmatched junction bases: 5. The DNA of the CDR3 is TGTGCCAGCAGCCCGGGGGGACAGGGGCAAGAGACCCAGTACTTC. It codes for CASSPGGQGQETQYF. The whole variable domain, remainder taken from reference TRBV5-6 and TRBJ2-5, is DAGVTQSPTHLIKTRGQQVTLRCSPKSGHDTVSWYQQALGQGPQFIFQYYEEEERQRGNFPDRFSGHQFPNYSSELNVNALLLGDSALYLCASSPGGQGQETQYFGPGTRLLVL.

The chain uses TRBV9 and TRBJ1-5, with 8 bases aligning to TRBD1. Germline V gene lookup returns CDR1 SGDLS and CDR2 YYNGEE. With 0 bases clipped from V and 5 bases from J, the junction kept 1 base outside the gene matches. The CDR3 is 14 residues long. Here the CDR3 DNA reads TGTGCCAGCAGCGTAGCGACAGGGGATCAGCCCCAGCATTTT. It codes for CASSVATGDQPQHF.

The rearrangement links TRBV19 to TRBJ2-2; D is possibly TRBD2 (5 bases). Germline V gives CDR1 LNHDA, CDR2 SQIVND (reference sequence). V gave up 4 bases and J gave up 6 bases, with 15 bases separating them. The CDR3 is made up of 15 amino acids. The CDR3 loop is CASSNLDYRPGELFF. Here the CDR3 DNA reads TGTGCCAGTAGTAATCTCGACTATAGGCCCGGGGAGCTGTTTTTT.

This clone appeared once. The rearrangement links TRBV29-1 to TRBJ1-1; the D is unclear. From germline, CDR1 is SQVTM and CDR2 ANQGSEA. The CDR3 spans 13 residues. The V end lost 7 bases, the J end lost 3 bases, and 15 bases lay between the germline ends. The CDR3 reads CSAGGLSDTEAFF. In DNA form, the CDR3 reads TGCAGCGCCGGAGGGCTGTCTGACACTGAAGCTTTCTTT.

The genes are TRBV7-2 and TRBJ1-2; D perhaps matches TRBD1 (6 bases). Germline V gives CDR1 SGHTA, CDR2 FQGNSA. The CDR3 covers 15 residues. V lost 3 bases to trimming and J lost 7 bases, with 18 bases between them. The CDR3 is CASSFGLTGGVGYTF. CDR3 sequence (DNA): TGTGCCAGCAGCTTTGGTCTGACGGGGGGCGTTGGCTACACCTTC.

In this sample, this clone turned up a few times. The CDR3 DNA is TGTGCCAGCAGCTTACGCGCCGGGGGGATCACTGAAGCTTTCTTT. Protein sequence: CASSLRAGGITEAFF. The chain has TRBV5-6 and TRBJ1-1; TRBD1 might be the D (5 bases). The CDR3 is made up of 15 amino acids. Germline V gene data show CDR1 as SGHDT and CDR2 as YYEEEE. Between the trimmed V and J ends, which lost 2 bases and 4 bases, there was a span of 15 bases.